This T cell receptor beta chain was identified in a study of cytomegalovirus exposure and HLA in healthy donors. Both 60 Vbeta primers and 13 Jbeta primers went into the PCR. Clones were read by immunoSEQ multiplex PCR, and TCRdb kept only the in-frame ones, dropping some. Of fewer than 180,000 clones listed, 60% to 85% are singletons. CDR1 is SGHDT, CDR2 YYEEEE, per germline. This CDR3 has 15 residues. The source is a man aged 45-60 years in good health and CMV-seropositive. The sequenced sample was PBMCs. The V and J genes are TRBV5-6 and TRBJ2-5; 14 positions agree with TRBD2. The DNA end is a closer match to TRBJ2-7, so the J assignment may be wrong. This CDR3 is CASSLGLAGGYEQYF. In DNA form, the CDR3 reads TGTGCCAGCAGCTTGGGACTAGCGGGAGGGTACGAGCAGTACTTC.